The clone carrying this T cell receptor (beta chain) occurred a few times. Method: immunoSEQ multiplex PCR; TCRdb's copy keeps in-frame clones and lacks some. The sample lists 62,000 or so clones; 80% to 90% were seen once. V was shortened by 1 base and J by 7 bases, with 7 bases between the two germline ends. Germline values: CDR1 LGHDT, CDR2 YNNKEL (reference sequence). This CDR3 has 12 residues. The sample is drawn from a study of blood T cell repertoires in COVID-19. Study details: COVID-19 samples collected from the United States, Italy and Spain covered acute and convalescent phases.

The TCR sequence derives from a man aged 45-65 years with acute or convalescent COVID-19. The chain recombines TRBV3-1 (or the pseudogene TRBV3-2) with TRBJ1-1; maybe TRBD1 (5 bases). Specimen: peripheral blood. The CDR3 DNA sequence: TGTGCCAGCAGCCAAGTGGGGGGTGAAGCTTTCTTT. Protein: CASSQVGGEAFF.